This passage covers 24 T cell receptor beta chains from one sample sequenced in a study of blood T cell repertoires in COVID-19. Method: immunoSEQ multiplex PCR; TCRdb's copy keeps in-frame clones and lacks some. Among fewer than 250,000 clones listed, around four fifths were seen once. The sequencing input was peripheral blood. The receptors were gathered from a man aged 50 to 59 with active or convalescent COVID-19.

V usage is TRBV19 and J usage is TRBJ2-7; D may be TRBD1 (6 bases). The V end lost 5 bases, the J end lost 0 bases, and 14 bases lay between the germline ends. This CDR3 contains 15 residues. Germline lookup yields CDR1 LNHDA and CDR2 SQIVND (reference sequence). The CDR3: CASSARGSGSYEQYF. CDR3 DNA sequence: TGTGCCAGTAGTGCGAGGGGGAGCGGCTCCTACGAGCAGTACTTC. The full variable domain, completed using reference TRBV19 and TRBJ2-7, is DGGITQSPKYLFRKEGQNVTLSCEQNLNHDAMYWYRQDPGQGLRLIYYSQIVNDFQKGDIAEGYSVSREKKESFPLTVTSAQKNPTAFYLCASSARGSGSYEQYFGPGTRLTVT.

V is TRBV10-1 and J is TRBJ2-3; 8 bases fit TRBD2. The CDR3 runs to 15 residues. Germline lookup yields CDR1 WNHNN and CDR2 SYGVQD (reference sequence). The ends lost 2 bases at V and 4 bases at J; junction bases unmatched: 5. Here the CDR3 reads CASSEAGGLSDTQYF. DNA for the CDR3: TGCGCCAGCAGTGAGGCGGGAGGACTATCAGATACGCAGTATTTT.

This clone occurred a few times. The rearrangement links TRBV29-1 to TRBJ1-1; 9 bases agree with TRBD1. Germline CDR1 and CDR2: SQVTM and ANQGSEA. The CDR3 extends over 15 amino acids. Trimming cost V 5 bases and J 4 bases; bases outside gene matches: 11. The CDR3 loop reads CSVTGQGRVGTEAFF. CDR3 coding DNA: TGCAGCGTTACCGGACAGGGGAGGGTAGGCACTGAAGCTTTCTTT.

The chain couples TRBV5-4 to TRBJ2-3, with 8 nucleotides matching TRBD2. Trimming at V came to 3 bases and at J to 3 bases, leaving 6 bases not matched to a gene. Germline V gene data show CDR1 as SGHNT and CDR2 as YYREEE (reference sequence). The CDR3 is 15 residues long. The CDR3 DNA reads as TGTGCCAGCAGCTCTCCGGGAGGGAAGACAGATACGCAGTATTTT. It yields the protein CASSSPGGKTDTQYF.

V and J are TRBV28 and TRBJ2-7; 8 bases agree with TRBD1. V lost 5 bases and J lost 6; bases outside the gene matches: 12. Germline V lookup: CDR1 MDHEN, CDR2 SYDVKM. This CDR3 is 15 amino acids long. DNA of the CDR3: TGTGCCAGCAGTCCCGGAGGGCAGGGGGCGCCCGAGCAGTACTTC. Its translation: CASSPGGQGAPEQYF. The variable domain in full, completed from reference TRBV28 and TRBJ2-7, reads DVKVTQSSRYLVKRTGEKVFLECVQDMDHENMFWYRQDPGLGLRLIYFSYDVKMKEKGDIPEGYSVSREKKERFSLILESASTNQTSMYLCASSPGGQGAPEQYFGPGTRLTVT.

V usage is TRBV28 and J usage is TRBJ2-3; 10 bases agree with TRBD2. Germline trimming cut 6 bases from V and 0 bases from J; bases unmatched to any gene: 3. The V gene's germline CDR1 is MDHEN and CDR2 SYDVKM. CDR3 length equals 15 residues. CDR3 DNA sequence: TGTGCCAGCAGCTCTAGCGGGGGCAGCACAGATACGCAGTATTTT. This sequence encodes CASSSSGGSTDTQYF.

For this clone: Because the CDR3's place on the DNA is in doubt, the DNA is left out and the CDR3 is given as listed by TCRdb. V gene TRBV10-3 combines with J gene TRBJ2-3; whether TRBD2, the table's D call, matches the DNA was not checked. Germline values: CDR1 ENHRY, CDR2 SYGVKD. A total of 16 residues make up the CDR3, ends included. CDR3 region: CAISTSGLHVQDTQYF.

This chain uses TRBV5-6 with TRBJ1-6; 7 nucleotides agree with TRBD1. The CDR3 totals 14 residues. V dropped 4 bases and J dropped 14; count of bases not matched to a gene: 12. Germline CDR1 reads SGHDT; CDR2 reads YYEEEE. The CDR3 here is CASSPGTALGTLHF. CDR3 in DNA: TGTGCCAGCAGCCCTGGGACAGCCCTTGGGACCCTCCACTTT.

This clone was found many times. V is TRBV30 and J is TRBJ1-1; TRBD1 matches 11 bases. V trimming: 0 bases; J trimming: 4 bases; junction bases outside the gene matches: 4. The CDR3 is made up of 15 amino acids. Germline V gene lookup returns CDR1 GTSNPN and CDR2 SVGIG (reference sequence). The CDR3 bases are TGTGCCTGGAGTGTAGGCGGGACAGGGGGCACTGAAGCTTTCTTT. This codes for CAWSVGGTGGTEAFF.

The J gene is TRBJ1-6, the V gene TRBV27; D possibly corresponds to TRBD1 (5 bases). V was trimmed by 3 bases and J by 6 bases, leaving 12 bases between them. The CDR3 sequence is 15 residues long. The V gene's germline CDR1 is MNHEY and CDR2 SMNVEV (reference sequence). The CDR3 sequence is CASSFEAGFNSPLHF. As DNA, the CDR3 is TGTGCCAGCAGTTTCGAGGCAGGGTTTAATTCACCCCTCCACTTT.

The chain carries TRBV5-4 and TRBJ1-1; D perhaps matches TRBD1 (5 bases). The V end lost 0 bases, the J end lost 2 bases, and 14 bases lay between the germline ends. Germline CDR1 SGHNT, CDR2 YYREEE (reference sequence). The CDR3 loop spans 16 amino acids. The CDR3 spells CASSLEFTGVNTEAFF. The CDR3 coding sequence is TGTGCCAGCAGCTTGGAATTTACAGGAGTAAACACTGAAGCTTTCTTT.

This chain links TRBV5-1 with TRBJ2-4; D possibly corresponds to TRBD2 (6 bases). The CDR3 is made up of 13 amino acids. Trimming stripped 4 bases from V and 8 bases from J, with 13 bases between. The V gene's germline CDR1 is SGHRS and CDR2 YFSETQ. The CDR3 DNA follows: TGCGCCAGCAGCAGGGACTCAATTGACATTCAGTACTTC. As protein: CASSRDSIDIQYF. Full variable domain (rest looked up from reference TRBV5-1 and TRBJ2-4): KAGVTQTPRYLIKTRGQQVTLSCSPISGHRSVSWYQQTPGQGLQFLFEYFSETQRNKGNFPGRFSGRQFSNSRSEMNVSTLELGDSALYLCASSRDSIDIQYFGAGTRLSVL.

As DNA, the CDR3 is TGCGCCAGCAGCCCACAGCAAACAACTAATGAAAAACTGTTTTTT. Protein: CASSPQQTTNEKLFF. The chain has TRBV4-3 and TRBJ1-4; unclear D gene. Germline V gives CDR1 LGHNA, CDR2 YSLEER. The germline V and J ends were trimmed by 4 bases and 0 bases, with 9 bases remaining between them. CDR3 length: 15 residues.

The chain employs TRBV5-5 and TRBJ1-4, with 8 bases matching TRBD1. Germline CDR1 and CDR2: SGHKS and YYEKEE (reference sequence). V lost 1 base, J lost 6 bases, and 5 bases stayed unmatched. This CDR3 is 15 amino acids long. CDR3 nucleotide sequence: TGTGCCAGCAGCTTGAGTCAGGGGGCGGATGAAAAACTGTTTTTT. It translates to CASSLSQGADEKLFF.

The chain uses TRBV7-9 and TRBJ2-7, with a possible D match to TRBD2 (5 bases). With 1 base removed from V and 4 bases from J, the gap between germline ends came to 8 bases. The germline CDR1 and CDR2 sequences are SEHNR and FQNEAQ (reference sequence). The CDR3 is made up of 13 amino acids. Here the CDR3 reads CASSLDRGYEQYF. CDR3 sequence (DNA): TGTGCCAGCAGCTTAGACCGGGGTTACGAGCAGTACTTC.

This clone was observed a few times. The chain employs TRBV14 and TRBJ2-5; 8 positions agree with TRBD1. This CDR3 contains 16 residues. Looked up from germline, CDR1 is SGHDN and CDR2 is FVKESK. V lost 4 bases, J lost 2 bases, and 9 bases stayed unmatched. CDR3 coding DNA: TGTGCCAGCAGCCCGCGGACAGGGCTTCGTCAAGAGACCCAGTACTTC. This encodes CASSPRTGLRQETQYF. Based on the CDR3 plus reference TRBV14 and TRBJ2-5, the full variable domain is EAGVTQFPSHSVIEKGQTVTLRCDPISGHDNLYWYRRVMGKEIKFLLHFVKESKQDESGMPNNRFLAERTGGTYSTLKVQPAELEDSGVYFCASSPRTGLRQETQYFGPGTRLLVL.

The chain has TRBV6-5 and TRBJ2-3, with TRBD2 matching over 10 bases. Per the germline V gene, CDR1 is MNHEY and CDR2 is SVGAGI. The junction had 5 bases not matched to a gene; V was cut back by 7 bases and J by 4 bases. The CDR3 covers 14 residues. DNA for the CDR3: TGTGCCAGCAAGCGAGCGGGAGGGTCAGATACGCAGTATTTT. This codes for CASKRAGGSDTQYF.

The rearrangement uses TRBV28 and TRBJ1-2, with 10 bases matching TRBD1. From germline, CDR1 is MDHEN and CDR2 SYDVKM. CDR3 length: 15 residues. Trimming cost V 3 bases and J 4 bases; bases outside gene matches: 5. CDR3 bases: TGTGCCAGCAGTTTCGGACAGGGGGGTATCTATGGCTACACCTTC. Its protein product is CASSFGQGGIYGYTF.

CDR3 coding DNA: TGTGCCTGGAGTGTCCGGGGGGGATCTGGGGCCAACGTCCTGACTTTC. It codes for CAWSVRGGSGANVLTF. This chain links TRBV30 with TRBJ2-6, with 8 bases identical to TRBD2. V lost 0 bases to trimming and J lost 1 base; unmatched junction nucleotides: 2. Germline V gene sequence: CDR1 GTSNPN, CDR2 SVGIG (reference sequence). This CDR3 is built from 16 residues.

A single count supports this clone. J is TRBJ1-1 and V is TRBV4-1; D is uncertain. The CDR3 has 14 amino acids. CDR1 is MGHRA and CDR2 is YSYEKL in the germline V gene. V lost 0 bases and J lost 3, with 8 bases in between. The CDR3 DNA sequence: TGCGCCAGCAGCCAAGAGAGTTCGGACACTGAAGCTTTCTTT. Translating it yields CASSQESSDTEAFF.

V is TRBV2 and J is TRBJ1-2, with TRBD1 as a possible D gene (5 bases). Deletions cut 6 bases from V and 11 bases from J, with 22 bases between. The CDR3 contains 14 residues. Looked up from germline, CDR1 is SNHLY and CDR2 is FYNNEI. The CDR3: CASRLLRDEEGYTF. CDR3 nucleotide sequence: TGTGCCAGCAGGCTGCTTCGGGACGAGGAGGGGTACACCTTC.

CDR3 DNA sequence: TGTGCCATCAGTGCCGCAACCGGGGAAGGGCAGCCCCAGCATTTT. Encoded protein: CAISAATGEGQPQHF. The chain has TRBV10-3 and TRBJ1-5, with D unclear. V shed 4 bases and J shed 7 bases, with 17 bases lying between them. The germline CDR1 and CDR2 sequences are ENHRY and SYGVKD. CDR3 length: 15 amino acids.

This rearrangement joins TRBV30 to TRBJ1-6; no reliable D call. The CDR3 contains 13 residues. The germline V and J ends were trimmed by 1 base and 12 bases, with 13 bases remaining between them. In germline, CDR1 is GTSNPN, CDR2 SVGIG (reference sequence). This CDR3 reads CAWSGSGRRPLHF. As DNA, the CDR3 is TGTGCCTGGAGTGGTAGTGGGCGAAGACCCCTCCACTTT.

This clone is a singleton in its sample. CDR3 loop: CASSERVAGASTDTQYF. In DNA, the CDR3 is TGTGCCAGCAGTGAAAGAGTAGCGGGGGCCTCCACAGATACGCAGTATTTT. The rearrangement uses TRBV6-1 and TRBJ2-3; 9 bases map to TRBD2. The CDR3 runs 17 residues. Germline V gives CDR1 MNHNS, CDR2 SASEGT. V shed 2 bases, J shed 2 bases, and the junction held 8 bases outside the gene matches.